The entry below gives a single T cell receptor beta chain sequence along with its context. Using immunoSEQ multiplex PCR, the repertoire was profiled, and TCRdb retains in-frame clones only, with some absent. The data show approximately 1.5 million clones, roughly 98% seen once. The sample belongs to a study of shared clonotypes between healthy human individuals. CDR3 length: 14 amino acids. Germline CDR1 is SGHDT and CDR2 is YYEEEE. J gave up 2 bases and V 5 bases, and 6 bases lay outside the gene matches. The gene calls are TRBV5-6 and TRBJ2-5; 7 bases align to TRBD1. The sample consisted of naive CD4+ T cells sorted from blood. Subset here: CD45RA+ positively selected. The receptor comes from a man aged 25 to 45 in good health. In DNA form, the CDR3 reads TGTGCCAGCAGTCCGACAGGGTATCAAGAGACCCAGTACTTC. It yields the protein CASSPTGYQETQYF.